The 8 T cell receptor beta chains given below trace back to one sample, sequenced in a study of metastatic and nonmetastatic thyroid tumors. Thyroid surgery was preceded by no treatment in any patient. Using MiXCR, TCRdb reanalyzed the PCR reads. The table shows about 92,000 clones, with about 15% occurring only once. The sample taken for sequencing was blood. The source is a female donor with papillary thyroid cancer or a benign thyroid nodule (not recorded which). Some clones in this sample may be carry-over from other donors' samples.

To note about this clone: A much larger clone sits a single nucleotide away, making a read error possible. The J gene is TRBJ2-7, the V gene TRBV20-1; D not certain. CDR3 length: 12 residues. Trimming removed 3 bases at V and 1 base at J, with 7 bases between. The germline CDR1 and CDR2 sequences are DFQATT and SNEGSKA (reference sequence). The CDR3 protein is CSASVLSYEQYF. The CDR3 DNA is TGCAGTGCTAGTGTACTGTCCTACGAGCAGTACTTC.

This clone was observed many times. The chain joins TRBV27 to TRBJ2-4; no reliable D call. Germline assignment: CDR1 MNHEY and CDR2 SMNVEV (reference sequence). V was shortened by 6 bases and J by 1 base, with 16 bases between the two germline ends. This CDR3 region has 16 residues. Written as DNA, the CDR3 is TGTGCCAGCAGGAGTTATCTGGGGTCGGCCAAAAACATTCAGTACTTC. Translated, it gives CASRSYLGSAKNIQYF.

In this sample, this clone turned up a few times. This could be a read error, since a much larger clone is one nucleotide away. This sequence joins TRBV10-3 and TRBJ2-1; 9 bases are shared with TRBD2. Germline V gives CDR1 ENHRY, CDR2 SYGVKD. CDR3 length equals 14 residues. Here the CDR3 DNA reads TGTGCCATCGGTGAGGGCGGGGGGGTAAATGAGCAGTTCTTC. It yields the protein CAIGEGGGVNEQFF.

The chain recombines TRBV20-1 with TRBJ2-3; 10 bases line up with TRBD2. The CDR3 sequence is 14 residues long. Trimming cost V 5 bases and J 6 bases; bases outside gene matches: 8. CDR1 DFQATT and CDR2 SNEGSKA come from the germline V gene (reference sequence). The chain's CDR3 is CSAQTSGELDTQYF. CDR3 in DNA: TGCAGTGCTCAAACTAGCGGGGAATTGGATACGCAGTATTTT.

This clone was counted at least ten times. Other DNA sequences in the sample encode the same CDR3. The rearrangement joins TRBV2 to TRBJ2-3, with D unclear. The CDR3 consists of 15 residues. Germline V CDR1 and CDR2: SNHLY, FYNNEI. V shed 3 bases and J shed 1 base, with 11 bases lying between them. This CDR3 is CASSDLRARTDTQYF. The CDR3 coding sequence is TGTGCCAGCAGTGACTTACGGGCTCGCACAGATACGCAGTATTTT.

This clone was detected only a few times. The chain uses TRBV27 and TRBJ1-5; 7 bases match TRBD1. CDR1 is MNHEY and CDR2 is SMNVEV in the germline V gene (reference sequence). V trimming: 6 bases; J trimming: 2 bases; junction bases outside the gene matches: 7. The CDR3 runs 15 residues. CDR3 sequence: CASSGGQVGNQPQHF. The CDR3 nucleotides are TGTGCCAGCAGCGGCGGACAGGTGGGCAATCAGCCCCAGCATTTT.

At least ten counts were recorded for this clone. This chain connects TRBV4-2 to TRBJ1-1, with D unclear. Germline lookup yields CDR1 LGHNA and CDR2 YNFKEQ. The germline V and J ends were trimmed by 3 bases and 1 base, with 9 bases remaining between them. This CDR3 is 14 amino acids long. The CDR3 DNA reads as TGTGCCAGCAGCCACCACGGAAGGAACACTGAAGCTTTCTTT. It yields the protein CASSHHGRNTEAFF.

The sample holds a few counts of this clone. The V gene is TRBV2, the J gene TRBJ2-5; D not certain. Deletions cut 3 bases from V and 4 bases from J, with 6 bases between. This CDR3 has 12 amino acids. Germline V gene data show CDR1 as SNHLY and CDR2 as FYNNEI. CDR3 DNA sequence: TGTGCCAGCAGTGATTTATTAGAGACCCAGTACTTC. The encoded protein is CASSDLLETQYF.